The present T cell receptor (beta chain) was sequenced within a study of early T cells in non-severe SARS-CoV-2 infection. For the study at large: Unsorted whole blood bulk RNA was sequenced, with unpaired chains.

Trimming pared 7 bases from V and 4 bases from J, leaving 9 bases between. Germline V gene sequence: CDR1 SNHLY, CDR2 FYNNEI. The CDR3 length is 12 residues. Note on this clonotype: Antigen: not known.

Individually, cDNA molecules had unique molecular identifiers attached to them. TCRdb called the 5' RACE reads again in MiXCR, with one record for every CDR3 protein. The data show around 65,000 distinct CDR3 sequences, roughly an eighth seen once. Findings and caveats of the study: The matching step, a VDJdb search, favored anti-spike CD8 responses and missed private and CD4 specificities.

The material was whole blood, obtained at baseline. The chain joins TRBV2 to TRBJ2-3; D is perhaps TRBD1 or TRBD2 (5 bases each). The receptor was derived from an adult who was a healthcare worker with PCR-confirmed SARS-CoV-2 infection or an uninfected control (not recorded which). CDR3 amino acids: CASIEGPDTQYF. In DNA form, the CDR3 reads TGTGCCAGCATCGAGGGGCCAGATACGCAGTATTTT.